The clone carrying this TCR beta chain was found a few times. What it binds is not known. The germline CDR1 and CDR2 sequences are SGHTA and FQGNSA. V gave up 5 bases and J gave up 3 bases; unmatched junction bases: 3. The CDR3 spans 14 residues. The sample originates from a study of CD8 T cells in ankylosing spondylitis. Quantitative barcoded 5'-RACE was used to prepare TCR beta libraries. TCRdb itself ran the 5' RACE reads through MiXCR, one entry per CDR3 protein. The sample carries around 430,000 distinct CDR3 sequences, 15% to 20% recorded once. The study, taken as a whole, reports: Within matched ankylosing spondylitis synovial fluid, disease-linked clones were reportedly significantly enriched. What appeared characteristic of ankylosing spondylitis blood was a TCR beta motif of several highly homologous variants.

The clonotype comes from a male donor with ankylosing spondylitis. The chain employs TRBV7-2 and TRBJ2-7; 11 nucleotides agree with TRBD2. The specimen was blood, either unsorted or a sorted T cell fraction (not recorded which). The CDR3 nucleotides read TGTGCCAGCAGCACGACTAGCGGGATCTACGAGCAGTACTTC. Translation: CASSTTSGIYEQYF.